This T cell receptor beta chain derives from a study of blood T cells in healthy people across ages (dated by TCRdb to between 2014 and 2017). Regarding the study in general: In model experiments, roughly one uniquely barcoded TCR beta cDNA molecule per two T cells was captured by template switching. To track age-related changes in TCR beta repertoire diversity, the study relied on deep sequencing normalized with unique cDNA molecular identifiers. The donors were split into four age groups: young (average approximately 16 years), middle-aged (roughly 40), aged (about 62) and long-lived (roughly 80). To avoid experimental bias, donors of different ages were randomly spread across the sequencing lanes. Two additional independent replicas of 1 million unique cDNA reads from the same blood draw were analyzed for two donors (one aged 18 to 30 and one aged 80 or older). What the study reported, not specific to this receptor: The CMV infection status of donors was not known, potentially confounding age-related changes in expanded clonotypes. Compared with the aged group, more naive CD4+ T cells, fewer expanded clones and increased TCR diversity were shown by the long-lived group, suggesting age selection. As age increased, observed TCR beta diversity per million T cells dropped in a roughly linear way, and a significant reduction was already evident by age about 36. Estimates of total diversity based on one million sequenced T cells were regarded as lower bounds and as underestimates. A strong correlation was found between observed TCR beta diversity and the percentage of naive T cells measured by flow cytometry. Since profiling was done on bulk unsorted PBMCs, naive and antigen-experienced compartments could not be conclusively compared.

The roughly 37 donors, aged about 6 to 95 years, were systemically healthy Caucasian individuals from Russia. Approximately 10 milliliters of peripheral blood were collected from each donor into EDTA-treated Vacutainer tubes. Ficoll-Paque density-gradient centrifugation was used to isolate PBMCs, with at least 6 million per sample. Total RNA, at least 5 micrograms per sample, was extracted from PBMCs with Trizol reagent. The percentages of naive CD45RAhigh/CD27high T cells were determined by flow cytometry on a PBMC aliquot from every donor. Library preparation employed 5' RACE. The listed sequencing device is Illumina HiSeq 2500. The second PCR ran for about 6 to 11 cycles and used a J-beta primer mix along with a sample-barcoded 5' primer. A template-switch 5' adaptor carrying 12 random nucleotides introduced a unique molecular identifier onto each TCR beta cDNA molecule. Each sample yielded at least 3 million CDR3-containing paired-end reads. The Mint cDNA synthesis kit, primed by a TRBC-specific oligonucleotide, was used to synthesize first-strand cDNA from all RNA. Following uracil-DNA glycosylase treatment, a first 18-cycle PCR with universal primers M1SS and BC2_uni_R was performed on all cDNA. On the authors' methods: Normalization of each sample was performed by random selection of 1 million high-quality reads, each carrying a distinct molecular identifier. Reads sharing molecular identifiers were discarded rather than binned into consensus sequences. MiTCR, run with a Q25 quality threshold and the strictest error-elimination algorithm, handled CDR3 identification, clonotype clustering and error correction. A nonparametric unseen species model with Euler transformation was used to estimate a lower bound on total TCR beta diversity. TCRdb cleaned the public reads at Q25 with fastp, built clones with MiXCR and kept in-frame beta chains. Records with the same CDR3 protein are collapsed into one entry carrying the most frequent genes and DNA. What appears here as the V and J calls and clone size reflects TCRdb's work, not the paper's. The sample contains roughly 730,000 distinct CDR3 sequences, more than 50% of them found a single time. 20% to 30% of the sample is in the top ten clones.

The germline V gene (reference sequence) specifies LGHDT as CDR1 and YNNKEL as CDR2. Measured from the cysteine to the phenylalanine, the CDR3 is 15 residues long. The sequence is cut down to CDR3 DNA, 45 bases in frame from base 1. Germline trimming: 0 bases from V, 4 bases from J; junction bases outside gene matches: 5. On this clonotype itself: The antigen it recognizes is unknown. Base qualities are not recorded, but no much larger clone differs from it by a single base.

The material sequenced was blood. The rearranged chain carries TRBV3-1 and TRBJ2-7; a stretch of 8 junction bases matches TRBD1. The TCR was taken from a middle-aged man in good health. The DNA sequence reads TGTGCCAGCAGCCAAGACTCGACAGGGGCTTACGAGCAGTACTTC. This encodes CASSQDSTGAYEQYF.